This TCR beta chain was obtained from a study of technical replicates of blood from several donors. The protocol was immunoSEQ multiplex PCR, while the TCRdb copy is restricted to in-frame clones and leaves out a portion. The sample holds more than 65,000 clones, about 97% seen once. The CDR3 is made up of 14 amino acids. V lost 1 base and J 6 bases, leaving 10 bases between the germline ends. Germline V lookup: CDR1 SNHLY, CDR2 FYNNEI. This TCR came from a human donor in good health. Specimen: T cells isolated from PBMCs. This sequence joins TRBV2 and TRBJ1-5; D is ambiguous. CDR3 amino acids: CASSEGGFIQPQHF. CDR3 coding DNA: TGTGCCAGCAGTGAAGGCGGGTTCATTCAGCCCCAGCATTTT.